This TCR beta chain emerged from a study of T cell responses to AZD1222 COVID-19 vaccine. The trim removed 3 bases at V and 5 bases at J, leaving 3 bases unmatched. There are 13 residues in the CDR3. CDR1 is MNHEY, CDR2 SMNVEV, per germline (reference sequence). The assay was immunoSEQ multiplex PCR, and TCRdb's table has in-frame clones only and misses some. Of 120,000 or so clones listed, 90% are singletons. Sequencing used peripheral blood, obtained on day 0 of AZD1222 vaccination. This clonotype was obtained from an adult in good health. V and J are TRBV27 and TRBJ1-1; 7 bases agree with TRBD1. DNA of the CDR3: TGTGCCAGCAGTTTCACACAGGGGACTGAAGCTTTCTTT. Its translation is CASSFTQGTEAFF.